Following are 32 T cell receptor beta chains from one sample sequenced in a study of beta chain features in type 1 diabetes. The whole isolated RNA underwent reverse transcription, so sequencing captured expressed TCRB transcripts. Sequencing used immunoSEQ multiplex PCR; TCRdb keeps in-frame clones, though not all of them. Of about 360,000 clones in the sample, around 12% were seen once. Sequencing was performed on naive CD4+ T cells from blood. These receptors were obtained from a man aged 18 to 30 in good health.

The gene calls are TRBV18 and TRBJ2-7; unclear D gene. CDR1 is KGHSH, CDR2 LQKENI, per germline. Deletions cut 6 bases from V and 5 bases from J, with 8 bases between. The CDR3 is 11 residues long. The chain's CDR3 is CASSAADEQYF. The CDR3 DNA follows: TGTGCCAGCTCGGCGGCAGACGAGCAGTACTTC.

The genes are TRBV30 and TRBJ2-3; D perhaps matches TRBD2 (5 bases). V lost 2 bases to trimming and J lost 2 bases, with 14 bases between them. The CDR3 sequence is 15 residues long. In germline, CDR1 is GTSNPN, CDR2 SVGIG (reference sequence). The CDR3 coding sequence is TGTGCCTGGAGTCCCGGACTCGCCTCCACAGATACGCAGTATTTT. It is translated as CAWSPGLASTDTQYF.

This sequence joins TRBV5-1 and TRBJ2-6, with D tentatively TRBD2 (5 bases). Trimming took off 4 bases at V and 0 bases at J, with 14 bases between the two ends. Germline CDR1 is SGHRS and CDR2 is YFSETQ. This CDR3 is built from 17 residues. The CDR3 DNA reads TGCGCCAGCAGCCGACAAGGGAGCAGCTCTGGGGCCAACGTCCTGACTTTC. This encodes CASSRQGSSSGANVLTF.

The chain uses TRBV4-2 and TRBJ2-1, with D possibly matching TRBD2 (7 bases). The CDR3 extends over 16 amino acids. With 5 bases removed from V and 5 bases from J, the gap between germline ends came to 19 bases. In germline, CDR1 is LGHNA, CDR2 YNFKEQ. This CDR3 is CASSLAGGGGDNEQFF. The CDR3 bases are TGTGCCAGCAGCTTGGCCGGAGGAGGGGGGGACAATGAGCAGTTCTTC.

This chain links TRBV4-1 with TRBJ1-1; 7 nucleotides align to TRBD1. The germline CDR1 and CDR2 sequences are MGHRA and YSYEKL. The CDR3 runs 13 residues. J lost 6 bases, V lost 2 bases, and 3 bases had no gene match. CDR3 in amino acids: CASSQLTGAEAFF. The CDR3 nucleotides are TGCGCCAGCAGCCAACTTACAGGGGCTGAAGCTTTCTTT.

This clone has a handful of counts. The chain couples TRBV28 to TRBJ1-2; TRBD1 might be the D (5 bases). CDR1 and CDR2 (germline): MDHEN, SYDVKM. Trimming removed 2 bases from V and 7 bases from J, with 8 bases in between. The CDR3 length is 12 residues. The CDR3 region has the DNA TGTGCCAGCAGTTTAGGGACTTTTGGCTACACCTTC. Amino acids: CASSLGTFGYTF.

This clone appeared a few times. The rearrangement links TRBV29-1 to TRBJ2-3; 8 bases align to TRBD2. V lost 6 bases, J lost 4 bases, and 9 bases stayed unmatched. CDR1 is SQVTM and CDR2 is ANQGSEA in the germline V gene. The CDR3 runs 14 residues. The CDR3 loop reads CSVAGGWASDTQYF. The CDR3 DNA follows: TGCAGCGTCGCGGGGGGTTGGGCCTCAGATACGCAGTATTTT.

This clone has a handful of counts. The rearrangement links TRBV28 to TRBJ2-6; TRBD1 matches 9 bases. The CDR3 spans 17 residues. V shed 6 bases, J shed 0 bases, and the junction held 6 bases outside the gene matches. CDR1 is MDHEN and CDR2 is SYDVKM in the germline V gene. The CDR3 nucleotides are TGTGCCAGCAGATTGGGACAGGGATCCTCTGGGGCCAACGTCCTGACTTTC. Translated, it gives CASRLGQGSSGANVLTF.

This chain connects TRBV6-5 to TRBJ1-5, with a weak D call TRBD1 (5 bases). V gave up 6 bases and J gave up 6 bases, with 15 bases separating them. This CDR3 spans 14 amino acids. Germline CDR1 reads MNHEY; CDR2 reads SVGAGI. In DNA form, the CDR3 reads TGTGCCAGCAGCCCCCCAGGGAATCGTCAGCCCCAGCATTTT. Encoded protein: CASSPPGNRQPQHF.

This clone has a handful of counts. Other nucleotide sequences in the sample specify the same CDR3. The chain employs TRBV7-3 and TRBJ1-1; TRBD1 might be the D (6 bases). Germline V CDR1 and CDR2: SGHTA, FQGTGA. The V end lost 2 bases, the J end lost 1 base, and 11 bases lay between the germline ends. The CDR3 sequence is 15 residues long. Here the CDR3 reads CASSLGGGGNTEAFF. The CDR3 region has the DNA TGTGCCAGCAGCTTAGGAGGGGGGGGGAACACTGAAGCTTTCTTT.

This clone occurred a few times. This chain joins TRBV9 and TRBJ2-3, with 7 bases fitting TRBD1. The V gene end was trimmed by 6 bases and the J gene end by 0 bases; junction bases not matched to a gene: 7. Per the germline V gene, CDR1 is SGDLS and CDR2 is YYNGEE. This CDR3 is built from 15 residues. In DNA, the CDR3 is TGTGCCAGCACCGTGACAGGGCAAAGCACAGATACGCAGTATTTT. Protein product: CASTVTGQSTDTQYF.

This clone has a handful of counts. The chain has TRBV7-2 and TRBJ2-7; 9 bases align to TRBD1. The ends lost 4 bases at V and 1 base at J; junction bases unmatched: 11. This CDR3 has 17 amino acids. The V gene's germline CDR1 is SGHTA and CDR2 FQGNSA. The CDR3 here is CASSWVTGQGGSYEQYF. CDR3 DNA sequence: TGTGCCAGCAGCTGGGTCACGGGACAGGGCGGGTCCTACGAGCAGTACTTC.

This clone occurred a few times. CDR3 DNA: TGTGCCAGTAGTGCCTGGGGACAGCCCACTAACTATGGCTACACCTTC. This gives the protein CASSAWGQPTNYGYTF. The gene calls are TRBV19 and TRBJ1-2; 7 nucleotides line up with TRBD1. The CDR3 has 16 amino acids. J gave up 0 bases and V 5 bases, and 9 bases lay outside the gene matches. From germline, CDR1 is LNHDA and CDR2 SQIVND (reference sequence).

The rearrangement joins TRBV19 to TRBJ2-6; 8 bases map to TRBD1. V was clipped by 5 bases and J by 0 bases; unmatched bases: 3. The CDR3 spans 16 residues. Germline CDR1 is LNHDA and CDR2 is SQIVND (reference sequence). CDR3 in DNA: TGTGCCAGTAGTCGGACAGGGCGCTCTGGGGCCAACGTCCTGACTTTC. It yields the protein CASSRTGRSGANVLTF.

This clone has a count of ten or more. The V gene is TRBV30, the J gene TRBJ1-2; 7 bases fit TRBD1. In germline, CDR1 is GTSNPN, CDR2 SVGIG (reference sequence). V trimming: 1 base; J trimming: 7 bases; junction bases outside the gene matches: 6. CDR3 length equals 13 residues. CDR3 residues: CAWSAGQDAGYTF. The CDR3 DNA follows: TGTGCCTGGAGTGCCGGACAGGATGCTGGCTACACCTTC.

CDR3 DNA sequence: TGTGCCAGCAGCTTAGCGGGGCAGAGCGTCTCCTACGAGCAGTACTTC. Protein sequence: CASSLAGQSVSYEQYF. The chain has TRBV7-2 and TRBJ2-7; possible D gene TRBD1, 5 bases. Per germline, CDR1 SGHTA and CDR2 FQGNSA. The V end was cut by 0 bases, the J end by 0 bases, with 12 bases between. This CDR3 has 16 residues.

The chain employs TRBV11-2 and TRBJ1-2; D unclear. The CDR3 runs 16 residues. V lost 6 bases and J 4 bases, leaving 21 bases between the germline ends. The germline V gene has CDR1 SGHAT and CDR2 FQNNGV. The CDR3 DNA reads TGTGCCAGCAGACCACTTAGATGGCAGGCTCCCTATGGCTACACCTTC. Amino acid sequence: CASRPLRWQAPYGYTF. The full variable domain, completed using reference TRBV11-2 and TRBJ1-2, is EAGVAQSPRYKIIEKRQSVAFWCNPISGHATLYWYQQILGQGPKLLIQFQNNGVVDDSQLPKDRFSAERLKGVDSTLKIQPAKLEDSAVYLCASRPLRWQAPYGYTFGSGTRLTVV.

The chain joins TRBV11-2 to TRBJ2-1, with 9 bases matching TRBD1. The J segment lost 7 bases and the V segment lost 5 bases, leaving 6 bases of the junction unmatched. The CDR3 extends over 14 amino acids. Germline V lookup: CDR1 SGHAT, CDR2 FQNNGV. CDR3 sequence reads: CASSGRQGGNEQFF. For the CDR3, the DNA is TGTGCCAGCAGCGGACGACAGGGGGGGAATGAGCAGTTCTTC.

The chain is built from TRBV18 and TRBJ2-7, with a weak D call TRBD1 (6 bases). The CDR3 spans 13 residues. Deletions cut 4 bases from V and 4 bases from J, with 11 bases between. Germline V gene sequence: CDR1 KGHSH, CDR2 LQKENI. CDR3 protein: CASSQGTPYEQYF. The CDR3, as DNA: TGTGCCAGCTCACAAGGGACACCATACGAGCAGTACTTC.

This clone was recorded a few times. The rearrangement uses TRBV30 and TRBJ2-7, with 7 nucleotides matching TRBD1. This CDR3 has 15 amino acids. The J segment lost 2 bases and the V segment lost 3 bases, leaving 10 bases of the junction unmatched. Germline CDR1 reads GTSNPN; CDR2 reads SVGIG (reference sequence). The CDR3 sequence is CAWRGGGREPYEQYF. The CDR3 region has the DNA TGTGCCTGGAGAGGGGGCGGCAGGGAGCCCTACGAGCAGTACTTC.

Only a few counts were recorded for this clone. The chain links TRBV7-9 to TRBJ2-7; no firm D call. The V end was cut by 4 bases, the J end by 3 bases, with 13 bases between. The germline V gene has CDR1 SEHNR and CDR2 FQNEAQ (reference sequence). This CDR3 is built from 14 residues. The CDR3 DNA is TGTGCCAGCAGCTCCCGCGGCCTATTCTACGAGCAGTACTTC. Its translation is CASSSRGLFYEQYF.

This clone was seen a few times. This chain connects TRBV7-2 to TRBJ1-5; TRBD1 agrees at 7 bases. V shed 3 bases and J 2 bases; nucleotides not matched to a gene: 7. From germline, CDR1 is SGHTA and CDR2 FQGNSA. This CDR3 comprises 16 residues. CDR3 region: CASSFSQGYGNQPQHF. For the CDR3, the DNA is TGTGCCAGCAGCTTCTCACAGGGGTATGGCAATCAGCCCCAGCATTTT.

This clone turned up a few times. The CDR3 coding sequence is TGTGCCAGCAGCGAGGGACTAGCGGAAGAGACCCAGTACTTC. Translated: CASSEGLAEETQYF. The V gene is TRBV5-4, the J gene TRBJ2-5, with 11 positions matching TRBD2. The CDR3 loop spans 14 amino acids. Germline lookup yields CDR1 SGHNT and CDR2 YYREEE (reference sequence). V dropped 4 bases and J dropped 3; count of bases not matched to a gene: 2. The full variable domain, completed using reference TRBV5-4 and TRBJ2-5, is ETGVTQSPTHLIKTRGQQVTLRCSSQSGHNTVSWYQQALGQGPQFIFQYYREEENGRGNFPPRFSGLQFPNYSSELNVNALELDDSALYLCASSEGLAEETQYFGPGTRLLVL.

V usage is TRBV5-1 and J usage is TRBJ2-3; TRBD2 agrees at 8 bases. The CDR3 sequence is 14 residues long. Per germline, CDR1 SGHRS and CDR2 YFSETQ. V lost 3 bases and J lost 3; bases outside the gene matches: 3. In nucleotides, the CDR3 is TGCGCCAGCAGCTCGGGGGGGCGAACAGATACGCAGTATTTT. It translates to CASSSGGRTDTQYF.

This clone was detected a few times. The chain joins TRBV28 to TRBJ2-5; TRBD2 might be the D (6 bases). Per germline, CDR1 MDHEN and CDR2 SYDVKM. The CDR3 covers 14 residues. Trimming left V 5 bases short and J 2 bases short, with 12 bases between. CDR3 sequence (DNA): TGTGCCAGCAGTCGGTTAGCGGTTCAAGAGACCCAGTACTTC. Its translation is CASSRLAVQETQYF.

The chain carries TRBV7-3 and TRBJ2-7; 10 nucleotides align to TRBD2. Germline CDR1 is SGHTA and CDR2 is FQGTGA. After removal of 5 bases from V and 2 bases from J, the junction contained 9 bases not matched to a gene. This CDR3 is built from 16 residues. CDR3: CASSPRGAGGPYEQYF. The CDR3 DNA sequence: TGTGCCAGCAGCCCGCGTGGAGCGGGAGGGCCCTACGAGCAGTACTTC.

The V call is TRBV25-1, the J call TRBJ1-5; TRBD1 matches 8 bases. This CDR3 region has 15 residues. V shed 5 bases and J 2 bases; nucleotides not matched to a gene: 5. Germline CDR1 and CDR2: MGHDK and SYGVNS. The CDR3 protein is CASSNMGQGNQPQHF. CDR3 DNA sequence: TGTGCCAGCAGTAATATGGGACAGGGCAATCAGCCCCAGCATTTT.

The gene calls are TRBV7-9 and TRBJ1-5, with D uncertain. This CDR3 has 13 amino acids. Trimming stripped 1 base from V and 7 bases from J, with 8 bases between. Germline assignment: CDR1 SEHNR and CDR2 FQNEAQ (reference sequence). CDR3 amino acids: CASSLGEGQPQHF. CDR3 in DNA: TGTGCCAGCAGCTTAGGTGAGGGCCAGCCCCAGCATTTT. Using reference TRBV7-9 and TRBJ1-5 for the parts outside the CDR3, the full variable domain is DTGVSQNPRHKITKRGQNVTFRCDPISEHNRLYWYRQTLGQGPEFLTYFQNEAQLEKSRLLSDRFSAERPKGSFSTLEIQRTEQGDSAMYLCASSLGEGQPQHFGDGTRLSIL.

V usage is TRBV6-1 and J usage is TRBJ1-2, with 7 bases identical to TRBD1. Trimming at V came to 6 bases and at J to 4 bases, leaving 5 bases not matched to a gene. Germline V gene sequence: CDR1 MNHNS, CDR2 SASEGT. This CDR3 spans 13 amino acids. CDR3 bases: TGTGCCAGCAGGGTTAACAGGGGCTATGGCTACACCTTC. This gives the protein CASRVNRGYGYTF.

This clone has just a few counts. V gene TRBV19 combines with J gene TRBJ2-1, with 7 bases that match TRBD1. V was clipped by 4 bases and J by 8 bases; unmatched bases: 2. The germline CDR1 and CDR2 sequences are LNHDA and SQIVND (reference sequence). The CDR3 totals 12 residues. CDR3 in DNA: TGTGCCAGTAGTAGAGGGGGCGATGAGCAGTTCTTC. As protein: CASSRGGDEQFF.

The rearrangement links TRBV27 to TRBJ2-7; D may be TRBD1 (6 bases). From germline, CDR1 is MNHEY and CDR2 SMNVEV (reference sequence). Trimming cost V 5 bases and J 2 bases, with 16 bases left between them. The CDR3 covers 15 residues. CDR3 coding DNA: TGTGCCAGCAGTCCACTACCGACAGGAACCTACGAGCAGTACTTC. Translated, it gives CASSPLPTGTYEQYF.

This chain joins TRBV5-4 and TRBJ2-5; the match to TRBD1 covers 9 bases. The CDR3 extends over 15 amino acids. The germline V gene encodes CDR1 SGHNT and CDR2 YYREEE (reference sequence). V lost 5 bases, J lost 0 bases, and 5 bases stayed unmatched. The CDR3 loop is CASRQGANHQETQYF. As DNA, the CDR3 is TGTGCCAGCAGACAGGGGGCGAATCACCAAGAGACCCAGTACTTC.